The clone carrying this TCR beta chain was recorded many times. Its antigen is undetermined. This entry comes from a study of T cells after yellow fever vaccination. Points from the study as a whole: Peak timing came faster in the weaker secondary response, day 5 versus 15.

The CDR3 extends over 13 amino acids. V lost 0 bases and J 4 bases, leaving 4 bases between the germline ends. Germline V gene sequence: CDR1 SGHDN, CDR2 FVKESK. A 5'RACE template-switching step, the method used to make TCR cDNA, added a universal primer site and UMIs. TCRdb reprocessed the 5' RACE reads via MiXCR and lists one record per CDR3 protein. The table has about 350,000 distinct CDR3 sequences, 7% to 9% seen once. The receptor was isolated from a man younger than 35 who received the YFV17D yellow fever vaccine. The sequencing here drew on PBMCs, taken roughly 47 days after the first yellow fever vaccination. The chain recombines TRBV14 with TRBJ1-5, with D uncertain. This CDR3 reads CASSQDSNQPQHF. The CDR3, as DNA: TGTGCCAGCAGCCAAGATTCAAATCAGCCCCAGCATTTT.